Listed below are T cell receptor beta chains from one sample, sequenced in a study of blood T cells in healthy people across ages. TCRdb passed the 5' RACE reads through MiXCR, listing each CDR3 protein once. The table records 850,000 to 1,000,000 distinct CDR3 sequences, roughly 50% of them present only once. Sequencing was done on a sample of blood. These receptor sequences come from a man aged 30-40 years in good health. CDR3s include the opening cysteine and the closing phenylalanine or tryptophan. A D gene is named only where the DNA matches it firmly. Size tells how often a clone was seen (once, few, many) or the class of an expanded clone, and some rows leave it out.

v_call	d_call	j_call	clone_size	cdr3_nt	cdr3_aa
TRBV7-9	NA	TRBJ2-7	few	TGTGCCAGCAGTCGTTCCGGGACCCCCAACGAGCAGTACTTC	CASSRSGTPNEQYF
TRBV6-2/TRBV6-3	NA	TRBJ2-3	NA	TGTGCCAGCAGCCTGAAGCGGACCTTCACAGATACGCAGTATTTT	CASSLKRTFTDTQYF
TRBV20-1	TRBD2	TRBJ2-5	NA	TGCAGTGCTCTTAGAGTCCCGACTAGCAGCCAGACCCAGTACTTC	CSALRVPTSSQTQYF
TRBV7-9	TRBD1	TRBJ2-2	NA	TGTGCCAGCAGCCCCCGGGACAGGGACACCGGGGAGCTGTTTTTT	CASSPRDRDTGELFF
TRBV11-2	TRBD1	TRBJ2-7	once	TGTGCCAGCAGCTTAGCCAGGGGGCGGGGTGAGCAGTACTTC	CASSLARGRGEQYF
TRBV7-3	TRBD2	TRBJ2-1	NA	TGTGCCAGCAGCTCCGGACTAGACATTGAGCAGTTCTTC	CASSSGLDIEQFF
TRBV6-6	TRBD1	TRBJ2-7	NA	TGTGCCAGCAGTCCGCTAGGACAGGGCCGCATACGAAAGTACTTC	CASSPLGQGRIRKYF
TRBV10-3	TRBD1	TRBJ2-7	NA	TGTGCCATCCTGAGGATTCCCAACCAGGGGGCCTACGAGCAGTACTTC	CAILRIPNQGAYEQYF
TRBV5-1	NA	TRBJ2-7	NA	TGCACCAGCAGCTTGGCTAACGAGGGACAACTGGGGTGGGATAACTACGAGCAGTACTTC	CTSSLANEGQLGWDNYEQYF
TRBV7-6	NA	TRBJ2-7	NA	TGTGCCAGCAGCTTAAACGCACAGGGTGGACAGTACTTC	CASSLNAQGGQYF
TRBV6-2/TRBV6-3	TRBD1	TRBJ1-2	many	TGTGCCAGCAGTTTGCGACGAGGGACAGAACCCGCATACACCTTC	CASSLRRGTEPAYTF
TRBV20-1	TRBD1	TRBJ2-5	NA	TGCACTTGGACAGGGAGCAAAGAGACCCAGTACTTC	CTWTGSKETQYF
TRBV4-3	TRBD1	TRBJ2-2	NA	TGCGCCAGCAGCCCCAAAACAGGGGGGGGGGAGCTGTTTTTT	CASSPKTGGGELFF
TRBV7-9	TRBD2	TRBJ2-7	NA	TGTGCCAGCAGCGAAGGACCTAGCGGGAGCTCCTACGAGCAGTACTTC	CASSEGPSGSSYEQYF
TRBV20-1	TRBD2	TRBJ2-3	NA	TGCAGTGCTAGAGCGTTACTAGCGGGGGTCGTCACAGATACGCAGTATTTT	CSARALLAGVVTDTQYF
TRBV9	TRBD1	TRBJ2-1	NA	TGTGCCAGCAGCGTAGCTGAGACAGGGTACAATGAGCAGTTCTTC	CASSVAETGYNEQFF
TRBV3-1	NA	TRBJ1-2	NA	TGTGCCAGCAGCCAAGATTCCGGCGCGGGCTATGGCTACACCTTC	CASSQDSGAGYGYTF
TRBV20-1	TRBD2	TRBJ2-1	NA	TGCAGTGCTAGATCCTCCGGGGGGACCTACAATGAGCAGTTCTTC	CSARSSGGTYNEQFF
TRBV7-9	NA	TRBJ2-7	many	TGTGCCAGCAGCTTAAAAGGGGGCGGGAACGACGAGCAGTACTTC	CASSLKGGGNDEQYF
TRBV7-9	TRBD1	TRBJ1-2	NA	TGTGCCAGCAGCCCGTCGACAGGGCTCCGTGGCTACACCTTC	CASSPSTGLRGYTF
TRBV5-1	TRBD1	TRBJ2-4	NA	TGCGCCAGCACCGCTGGGACAGGGGACATTCAGTACTTC	CASTAGTGDIQYF
TRBV27	NA	TRBJ2-7	NA	TGTGCCAGCAGCTGGGCCGGGCAGAGGGAGTACAATGAGCAGTACTTC	CASSWAGQREYNEQYF
TRBV15	TRBD1	TRBJ1-5	NA	TGTGCCACCAGCAGAAATCGACCGGGACAGGGAAATCAGCCCCAGCATTTT	CATSRNRPGQGNQPQHF
TRBV7-2	TRBD2	TRBJ2-5	NA	TGTGCCAGCAGCTTAGCTCAAAGCGGGGGTGCGACCCAGTACTTC	CASSLAQSGGATQYF
TRBV20-1	NA	TRBJ1-1	NA	TGCAGTGCCCCAAGAGGTGCTTTTAACACTGAAGCTTTCTTT	CSAPRGAFNTEAFF
TRBV28	TRBD2	TRBJ2-3	NA	TGTGCCACTAAGTCTAGCGGGGGAACCTCAGATACGCAGTATTTT	CATKSSGGTSDTQYF
TRBV14	NA	TRBJ2-7	NA	TGTGCCAGCAGCCAAGGCCCCCCTCCCTACGAGCAGTACTTC	CASSQGPPPYEQYF
TRBV5-8	TRBD2	TRBJ2-3	NA	TGTGCCGGAGGAGGGACTATAGGGGACACAGATACGCAGTATTTT	CAGGGTIGDTDTQYF
TRBV13	NA	TRBJ2-7	NA	TGTGCCAGCAGCTTAGGGTCTAATACTGACGAGCAGTACTTC	CASSLGSNTDEQYF
TRBV20-1	NA	TRBJ2-5	few	TGCAGTGCTGGGAAACCGGCCCAAGAGACCCAGTACTTC	CSAGKPAQETQYF
TRBV4-3	NA	TRBJ2-7	few	TGCGCCAGCAGCGCAGGGACGGCCTCCTACGAGCAGTACTTC	CASSAGTASYEQYF
TRBV20-1	NA	TRBJ1-4	NA	TGCAGTGCTAGAGATCCAGAGGGAAGGGCTAATGAAAAACTGTTTTTT	CSARDPEGRANEKLFF
TRBV6-5	TRBD2	TRBJ2-1	NA	TGTGCCAGCAGTTACTCGCGGGGGGACCAAGAGACCCAGTTCTTC	CASSYSRGDQETQFF
TRBV6-5	NA	TRBJ2-7	few	TGTGCCAGCAGTTACGAGAGGACAGCCTCCTACGAGCAGTACTTC	CASSYERTASYEQYF
TRBV14	NA	TRBJ1-6	NA	TGTGCCAGCAGTGAACAGATTAATTCACCCCTCCACTTT	CASSEQINSPLHF
TRBV7-2	NA	TRBJ2-7	few	TGTGCCAGCAGCTTAATGGGGGGCGGCGAGCAGTACTTC	CASSLMGGGEQYF
TRBV10-3	NA	TRBJ2-5	NA	TGTGCCATCAGTGAGTCGAGCGGGTTCTCCCTCTGGCAGTACTTC	CAISESSGFSLWQYF
TRBV5-6	NA	TRBJ1-2	NA	TGTGCCAGCAGCTTAGGACCCGGACAGCGCTACACCTTC	CASSLGPGQRYTF
TRBV2	TRBD2	TRBJ2-1	NA	TGTGCCAGCAGCTTACTAGCGGGAGGCAGGCATGAGCAGTTCTTC	CASSLLAGGRHEQFF
TRBV11-3	TRBD1	TRBJ1-1	NA	TGTGCCAGCAGCTTAGGTCGGGACAGGTCGACTTTCTTT	CASSLGRDRSTFF
TRBV4-2	NA	TRBJ2-7	NA	TGTGCCAGCAGCCAAGAAGAGTACGGAGACTTCTACGAGCAGTACTTC	CASSQEEYGDFYEQYF
TRBV12-3/TRBV12-4	NA	TRBJ2-5	NA	TGTGCCAGCAGTGTATCAACAGGGTACCAAGAGACCCAGTACTTC	CASSVSTGYQETQYF
TRBV7-8	TRBD1	TRBJ1-1	NA	TGTGCCAGCAGCCCTATTGGAGGGGGCATGAACACTGAAGCTTTCTTT	CASSPIGGGMNTEAFF
TRBV29-1	NA	TRBJ2-3	NA	TGCAGCGTTGGGGGGGGCACTGCTAGCACAGATACGCAGTATTTT	CSVGGGTASTDTQYF
TRBV11-3	NA	TRBJ2-3	few	TGTGCCAGCAGCGAGCTAGATACGCAGTATTTT	CASSELDTQYF